One and the same sample provided the 14 T cell receptor beta chains below, sequenced in a study of blood T cell repertoires in COVID-19. Sequencing was performed with immunoSEQ multiplex PCR; in TCRdb, only in-frame clones are kept and a portion is missing. The profile shows 200,000 or so clones, roughly 80% of them singletons. The sequenced material came from PBMCs or T cells enriched from blood (not recorded which). The receptors originated from a woman in her 40s with acute COVID-19.

The sample holds one count of this clone. The chain uses TRBV5-1 and TRBJ1-1; 9 bases agree with TRBD1. In germline, CDR1 is SGHRS, CDR2 YFSETQ. CDR3 length equals 15 residues. The ends lost 5 bases at V and 1 base at J; junction bases unmatched: 6. CDR3 sequence: CASREQGAGNTEAFF. CDR3 nucleotides: TGCGCCAGCAGGGAACAGGGGGCTGGGAACACTGAAGCTTTCTTT. Supplemented by reference TRBV5-1 and TRBJ1-1, the full variable domain reads KAGVTQTPRYLIKTRGQQVTLSCSPISGHRSVSWYQQTPGQGLQFLFEYFSETQRNKGNFPGRFSGRQFSNSRSEMNVSTLELGDSALYLCASREQGAGNTEAFFGQGTRLTVV.

This chain connects TRBV19 to TRBJ1-5; 8 bases line up with TRBD1. Trimming removed 8 bases from V and 2 bases from J; junction bases left unmatched: 2. This CDR3 has 13 amino acids. Germline V gives CDR1 LNHDA, CDR2 SQIVND (reference sequence). The CDR3 region is CASGQGRNQPQHF. The CDR3 bases are TGTGCCAGTGGACAGGGCCGCAATCAGCCCCAGCATTTT.

The genes are TRBV10-2 and TRBJ2-5; D is unresolved. This CDR3 has 14 residues. The V end was cut by 7 bases, the J end by 5 bases, with 17 bases between. Looked up from germline, CDR1 is WSHSY and CDR2 is SAAADI. The CDR3 DNA reads TGCGCCAGCACTGCCTCGGCGGCAGTGGAGACCCAGTACTTC. Encoded protein: CASTASAAVETQYF.

This clone was detected a few times. The chain has TRBV10-3 and TRBJ2-1; TRBD2 matches 14 bases. V dropped 4 bases and J dropped 11; count of bases not matched to a gene: 10. The germline CDR1 and CDR2 sequences are ENHRY and SYGVKD. The CDR3 has 16 amino acids. This CDR3 is CAISGGAGLAGGKQFF. CDR3 nucleotide sequence: TGTGCCATCAGTGGGGGGGCTGGACTAGCGGGAGGAAAGCAGTTCTTC.

The V and J genes are TRBV11-2 and TRBJ1-3; 12 bases are shared with TRBD1. Germline loops: CDR1 SGHAT, CDR2 FQNNGV. Germline trimming cut 3 bases from V and 4 bases from J; bases unmatched to any gene: 4. The CDR3 loop spans 16 amino acids. The CDR3 DNA is TGTGCCAGCAGCTTCCGGGACAGGGGGCCGGGAAACACCATATATTTT. Its protein product is CASSFRDRGPGNTIYF.

The V call is TRBV7-2, the J call TRBJ2-2; D unresolved. The V end lost 3 bases, the J end lost 5 bases, and 13 bases lay between the germline ends. Germline CDR1 is SGHTA and CDR2 is FQGNSA. This CDR3 comprises 15 residues. CDR3 amino acids: CASSFSGRWTGELFF. The CDR3 nucleotides read TGTGCCAGCAGCTTTTCAGGAAGATGGACCGGGGAGCTGTTTTTT. The whole variable domain, remainder taken from reference TRBV7-2 and TRBJ2-2, is GAGVSQSPSNKVTEKGKDVELRCDPISGHTALYWYRQSLGQGLEFLIYFQGNSAPDKSGLPSDRFSAERTGGSVSTLTIQRTQQEDSAVYLCASSFSGRWTGELFFGEGSRLTVL.

V gene TRBV4-2 combines with J gene TRBJ2-1; TRBD2 matches 11 bases. V lost 0 bases to trimming and J lost 7 bases; unmatched junction nucleotides: 5. The CDR3 consists of 16 residues. The germline gives CDR1 LGHNA, CDR2 YNFKEQ. The CDR3: CASSQDVASGGNEQFF. The CDR3 DNA is TGTGCCAGCAGCCAAGATGTGGCTAGCGGGGGGAATGAGCAGTTCTTC.

The chain recombines TRBV3-1 (or the pseudogene TRBV3-2) with TRBJ1-3; TRBD1 aligns across 8 bases. The V segment lost 4 bases and the J segment 0 bases; nucleotides outside the gene matches: 5. The CDR3 loop spans 16 amino acids. Germline V lookup: CDR1 LGHDT, CDR2 YNNKEL (reference sequence). Written as DNA, the CDR3 is TGTGCCAGCAGCCGCAGGGACAGGAACTCTGGAAACACCATATATTTT. Translated: CASSRRDRNSGNTIYF.

This clone was observed a single time. The chain joins TRBV5-4 to TRBJ2-1; 9 bases are a match to TRBD2. The germline gives CDR1 SGHNT, CDR2 YYREEE (reference sequence). This CDR3 has 15 amino acids. The J segment lost 9 bases and the V segment lost 0 bases, leaving 7 bases of the junction unmatched. CDR3 nucleotides: TGTGCCAGCAGCTTGGGTTCTAGCGGGACTTCTGAGCAGTTCTTC. It is translated as CASSLGSSGTSEQFF.

The gene calls are TRBV6-5 and TRBJ2-1, with 10 bases that match TRBD2. This CDR3 region has 15 residues. Germline V CDR1 and CDR2: MNHEY, SVGAGI. The J segment lost 6 bases and the V segment lost 8 bases, leaving 10 bases of the junction unmatched. The CDR3 is CASATLAGMGNEQFF. CDR3 bases: TGTGCCAGCGCGACACTAGCGGGAATGGGCAATGAGCAGTTCTTC.

The rearrangement uses TRBV27 and TRBJ1-5; 7 bases align to TRBD1. From germline, CDR1 is MNHEY and CDR2 SMNVEV (reference sequence). V lost 5 bases to trimming and J lost 2 bases; unmatched junction nucleotides: 3. The CDR3 extends over 14 amino acids. This CDR3 reads CASSPGTGNQPQHF. The CDR3 DNA reads TGTGCCAGCAGTCCGGGGACAGGCAATCAGCCCCAGCATTTT.

The gene calls are TRBV5-1 and TRBJ2-2, with 7 bases aligning to TRBD2. The CDR3 length is 17 residues. CDR1 is SGHRS and CDR2 is YFSETQ in the germline V gene. V gave up 2 bases and J gave up 1 base; unmatched junction bases: 8. CDR3 residues: CASSFASGPMNTGELFF. In nucleotides, the CDR3 is TGCGCCAGCAGCTTCGCTAGCGGACCTATGAACACCGGGGAGCTGTTTTTT.

The chain carries TRBV9 and TRBJ2-2; D not resolved. The V gene lost 5 bases and the J gene lost 0 bases, with 11 bases spanning the gap. Germline V gene lookup returns CDR1 SGDLS and CDR2 YYNGEE. This CDR3 region has 15 residues. The DNA of the CDR3 is TGTGCCAGCAGTACCACACAGTCGAACACCGGGGAGCTGTTTTTT. This sequence encodes CASSTTQSNTGELFF.

The chain combines TRBV29-1 with TRBJ2-1, with 9 bases fitting TRBD1. The CDR3 runs 14 residues. Trimming took 3 bases from V and 6 from J; bases not matched to a gene: 6. CDR1 SQVTM and CDR2 ANQGSEA come from the germline V gene. For the CDR3, the DNA is TGCAGCGTTGATCACAGGGGGCAGGCCAATGAGCAGTTCTTC. Protein: CSVDHRGQANEQFF.